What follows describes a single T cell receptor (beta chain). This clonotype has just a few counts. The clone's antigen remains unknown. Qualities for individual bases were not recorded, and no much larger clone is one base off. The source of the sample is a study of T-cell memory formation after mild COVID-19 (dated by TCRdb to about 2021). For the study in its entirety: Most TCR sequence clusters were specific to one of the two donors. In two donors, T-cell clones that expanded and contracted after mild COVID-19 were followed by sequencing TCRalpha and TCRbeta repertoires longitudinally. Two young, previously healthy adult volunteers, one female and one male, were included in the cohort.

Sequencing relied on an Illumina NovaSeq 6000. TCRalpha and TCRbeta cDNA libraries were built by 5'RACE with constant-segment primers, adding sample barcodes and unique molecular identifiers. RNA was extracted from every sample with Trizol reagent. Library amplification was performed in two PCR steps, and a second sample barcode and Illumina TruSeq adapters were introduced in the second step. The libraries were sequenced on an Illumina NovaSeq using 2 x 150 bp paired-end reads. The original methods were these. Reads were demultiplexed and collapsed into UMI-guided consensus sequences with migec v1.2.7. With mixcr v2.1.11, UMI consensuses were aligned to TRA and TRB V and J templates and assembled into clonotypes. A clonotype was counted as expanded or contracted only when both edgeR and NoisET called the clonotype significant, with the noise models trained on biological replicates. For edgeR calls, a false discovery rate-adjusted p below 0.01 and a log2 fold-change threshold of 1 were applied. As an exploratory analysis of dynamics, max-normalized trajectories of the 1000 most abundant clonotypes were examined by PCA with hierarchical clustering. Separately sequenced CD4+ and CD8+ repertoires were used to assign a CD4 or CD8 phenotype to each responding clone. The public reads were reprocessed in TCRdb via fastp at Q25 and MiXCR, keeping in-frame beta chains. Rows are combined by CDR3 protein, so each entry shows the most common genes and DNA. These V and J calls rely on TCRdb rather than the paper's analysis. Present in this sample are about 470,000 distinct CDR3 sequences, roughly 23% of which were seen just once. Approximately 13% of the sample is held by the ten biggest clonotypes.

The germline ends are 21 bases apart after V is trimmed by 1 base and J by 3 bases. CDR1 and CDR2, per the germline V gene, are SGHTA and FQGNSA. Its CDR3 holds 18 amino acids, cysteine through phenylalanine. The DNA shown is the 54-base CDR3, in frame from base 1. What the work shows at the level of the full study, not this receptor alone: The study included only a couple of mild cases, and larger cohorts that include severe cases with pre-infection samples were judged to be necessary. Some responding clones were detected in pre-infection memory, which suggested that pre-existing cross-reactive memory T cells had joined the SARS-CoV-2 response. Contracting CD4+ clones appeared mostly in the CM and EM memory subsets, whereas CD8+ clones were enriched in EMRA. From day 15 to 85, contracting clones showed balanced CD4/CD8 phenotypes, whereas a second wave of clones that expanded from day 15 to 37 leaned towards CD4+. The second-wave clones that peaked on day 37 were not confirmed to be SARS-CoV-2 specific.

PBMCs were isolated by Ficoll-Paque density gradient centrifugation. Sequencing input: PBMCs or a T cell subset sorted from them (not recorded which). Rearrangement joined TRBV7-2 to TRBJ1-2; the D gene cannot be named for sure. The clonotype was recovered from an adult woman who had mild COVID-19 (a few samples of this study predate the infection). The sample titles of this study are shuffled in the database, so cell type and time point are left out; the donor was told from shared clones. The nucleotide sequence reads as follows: TGTGCCAGCAGCTTAGTGCCCGGGGTTATTTATAAGGACTATGGCTACACCTTC. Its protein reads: CASSLVPGVIYKDYGYTF. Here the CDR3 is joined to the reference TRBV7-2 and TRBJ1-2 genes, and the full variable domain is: GAGVSQSPSNKVTEKGKDVELRCDPISGHTALYWYRQSLGQGLEFLIYFQGNSAPDKSGLPSDRFSAERTGGSVSTLTIQRTQQEDSAVYLCASSLVPGVIYKDYGYTFGSGTRLTVV.